The 32 T cell receptor beta chains below were found in one sample sequenced in a study of cytomegalovirus exposure and HLA in healthy donors. Use of 60 Vbeta and 13 Jbeta primers characterized the PCR. Using immunoSEQ multiplex PCR, the repertoire was profiled, and TCRdb retains in-frame clones only, with some absent. Of some 180,000 clones listed, approximately 85% are singletons. Sequencing input: PBMCs. The receptors stem from a woman aged 45-59 years in good health and CMV-seronegative.

The V and J genes are TRBV6-6 and TRBJ2-2, with 8 bases that match TRBD1. J lost 6 bases, V lost 6 bases, and 6 bases had no gene match. The CDR3 is made up of 14 amino acids. Per germline, CDR1 MNHNY and CDR2 SVGAGI (reference sequence). For the CDR3, the DNA is TGTGCCAGCAGCAACCGGGACAGGTCCGGGGAGCTGTTTTTT. It translates to CASSNRDRSGELFF.

The chain couples TRBV7-2 to TRBJ2-1, with TRBD2 matching 10 bases. Germline loops: CDR1 SGHTA, CDR2 FQGNSA. This CDR3 is built from 17 residues. With V trimmed by 1 base and J by 2 bases, 5 bases remained unmatched. This CDR3 is CASSLDPSGSPYNEQFF. As DNA, the CDR3 is TGTGCCAGCAGCTTAGACCCTAGCGGGAGCCCCTACAATGAGCAGTTCTTC.

The chain is built from TRBV18 and TRBJ2-7; D is unclear. The CDR3 has 14 amino acids. Germline-derived CDR1 and CDR2 are KGHSH and LQKENI. The V gene lost 3 bases and the J gene lost 3 bases, with 12 bases spanning the gap. The CDR3 reads CASSPDSLVYEQYF. The CDR3 nucleotides read TGTGCCAGCTCACCTGACTCCCTAGTCTACGAGCAGTACTTC.

The chain recombines TRBV18 with TRBJ1-2; 8 nucleotides line up with TRBD1. Germline CDR1 is KGHSH and CDR2 is LQKENI. This CDR3 is 15 amino acids long. J lost 4 bases, V lost 2 bases, and 6 bases had no gene match. CDR3 residues: CASSPDQGASYGYTF. CDR3 sequence (DNA): TGTGCCAGCTCACCAGATCAGGGGGCGTCCTATGGCTACACCTTC.

The chain has TRBV19 and TRBJ2-6; 9 bases match TRBD1. CDR1 is LNHDA, CDR2 SQIVND, per germline (reference sequence). The CDR3 covers 14 residues. V trimming: 5 bases; J trimming: 12 bases; junction bases outside the gene matches: 8. CDR3 amino acids: CASSGGDRVCVLTF. CDR3 bases: TGTGCCAGTAGTGGGGGGGACAGGGTGTGCGTCCTGACTTTC.

The gene calls are TRBV5-1 and TRBJ1-4; D unclear. This CDR3 contains 14 residues. The V gene's germline CDR1 is SGHRS and CDR2 YFSETQ. Between the trimmed V and J ends, which lost 5 bases and 0 bases, there was a span of 8 bases. The CDR3 nucleotides are TGCGCCAGCAGTCCGGTTTCAACTAATGAAAAACTGTTTTTT. Translated, it gives CASSPVSTNEKLFF.

The chain couples TRBV7-2 to TRBJ2-7, with a tentative D call TRBD2 (5 bases). V was pared by 5 bases and J by 4 bases, with 18 bases between. Per germline, CDR1 SGHTA and CDR2 FQGNSA. CDR3 length: 15 residues. This CDR3 is CASSTRDLGFYEQYF. CDR3 nucleotide sequence: TGTGCCAGCAGCACCCGGGATCTCGGGTTTTACGAGCAGTACTTC.

The J gene is TRBJ1-1, the V gene TRBV28; possible D gene TRBD1, 5 bases. The CDR3 runs to 16 residues. V shed 5 bases and J shed 1 base, with 17 bases lying between them. Germline lookup yields CDR1 MDHEN and CDR2 SYDVKM. CDR3 sequence: CASSGPRQLSNTEAFF. The CDR3 nucleotides read TGTGCCAGCAGTGGCCCCCGACAGCTGTCGAACACTGAAGCTTTCTTT.

A word on this clone: Mismatch with germline at one junction end may stem from a read error. The DNA for the CDR3 is TGTTCCAGCAGCGGGCGGGCGGCGACAGGGGGTCACGAGCAGTACTTC. Encoded protein: CSSSGRAATGGHEQYF. The chain combines TRBV7-9 with TRBJ2-7, with TRBD1 matching over 9 bases. From germline, CDR1 is SEHNR and CDR2 FQNEAQ (reference sequence). This CDR3 is 16 amino acids long. The full variable domain, rest sourced from reference TRBV7-9 and TRBJ2-7, is DTGVSQNPRHKITKRGQNVTFRCDPISEHNRLYWYRQTLGQGPEFLTYFQNEAQLEKSRLLSDRFSAERPKGSFSTLEIQRTEQGDSAMYLCSSSGRAATGGHEQYFGPGTRLTVT.

This chain joins TRBV7-2 and TRBJ1-3, with 10 bases matching TRBD1. The CDR3 runs to 14 residues. After removal of 5 bases from V and 7 bases from J, the junction contained 5 bases not matched to a gene. The germline V gene encodes CDR1 SGHTA and CDR2 FQGNSA. The CDR3 sequence: CASSPRTGGNTIYF. In DNA, the CDR3 is TGTGCCAGCAGCCCTCGGACAGGGGGGAACACCATATATTTT.

This rearrangement joins TRBV18 to TRBJ1-2; D ambiguous. Trimming took off 4 bases at V and 0 bases at J, with 12 bases between the two ends. CDR3 length equals 15 residues. Germline V gives CDR1 KGHSH, CDR2 LQKENI. The CDR3 DNA follows: TGTGCCAGCTCACATCGGACGGGAACTAACTATGGCTACACCTTC. As protein: CASSHRTGTNYGYTF.

About this clone itself: An end of the junction differs from the germline gene, which may be a read error. The chain employs TRBV6-1 and TRBJ1-2; 7 bases line up with TRBD1. The CDR3 is 15 amino acids. Looked up from germline, CDR1 is MNHNS and CDR2 is SASEGT. The CDR3 DNA is TGTGCCAGCAGTGAGACAGGGTATCCCGTCTATGGCCACACCTTC. It codes for CASSETGYPVYGHTF.

The chain employs TRBV6-5 and TRBJ2-1; 7 nucleotides align to TRBD2. Germline lookup yields CDR1 MNHEY and CDR2 SVGAGI. V was pared by 2 bases and J by 0 bases, with 4 bases of the junction left unmatched. The CDR3 length is 16 residues. The CDR3 nucleotides read TGTGCCAGCAGTTACGAAGGCGGGAGCTCCTACAATGAGCAGTTCTTC. Translation gives CASSYEGGSSYNEQFF.

This chain links TRBV7-9 with TRBJ1-4; 7 nucleotides align to TRBD1. CDR1 is SEHNR, CDR2 FQNEAQ, per germline (reference sequence). Unmatched junction bases numbered 12, after V lost 3 bases and J lost 8 bases. The CDR3 runs 16 residues. The DNA of the CDR3 is TGTGCCAGCAGCTTCGGGATAGGGGGCGCAGGCGAAAAACTGTTTTTT. Protein sequence: CASSFGIGGAGEKLFF.

This clone was recorded once. CDR3 loop: CAISPGTSYEQFF. In DNA form, the CDR3 reads TGTGCCATCAGTCCCGGGACTAGCTATGAGCAGTTCTTC. This rearrangement joins TRBV10-3 to TRBJ2-1, with 9 positions matching TRBD2. The CDR3 spans 13 residues. Looked up from germline, CDR1 is ENHRY and CDR2 is SYGVKD. V trimming: 5 bases; J trimming: 8 bases; junction bases outside the gene matches: 4.

The chain links TRBV11-2 to TRBJ1-1, with D unresolved. CDR1 and CDR2 (germline): SGHAT, FQNNGV. The CDR3 loop spans 15 amino acids. V was clipped by 1 base and J by 6 bases, with 15 bases between them. The CDR3: CASSLAEAGASEAFF. DNA for the CDR3: TGTGCCAGCAGCTTAGCGGAGGCAGGTGCGTCTGAAGCTTTCTTT. The full variable domain, its missing parts supplied by reference TRBV11-2 and TRBJ1-1, is EAGVAQSPRYKIIEKRQSVAFWCNPISGHATLYWYQQILGQGPKLLIQFQNNGVVDDSQLPKDRFSAERLKGVDSTLKIQPAKLEDSAVYLCASSLAEAGASEAFFGQGTRLTVV.

This clone came up once. The rearrangement links TRBV30 to TRBJ2-7; maybe TRBD1 (7 bases). In germline, CDR1 is GTSNPN, CDR2 SVGIG (reference sequence). CDR3 length: 13 residues. V was trimmed by 3 bases and J by 9 bases, leaving 18 bases between them. The CDR3: CAWRKGQAGGQYF. CDR3 nucleotides: TGTGCCTGGAGGAAAGGACAGGCCGGGGGGCAGTACTTC.

The CDR3: CASSQRTGGLAGEQYF. The DNA for the CDR3 is TGCGCCAGCAGCCAGAGGACCGGCGGCTTAGCGGGCGAGCAGTACTTC. The chain joins TRBV4-3 to TRBJ2-7, with TRBD2 matching over 7 bases. CDR1 and CDR2 from the germline V gene are LGHNA and YSLEER. J lost 6 bases, V lost 3 bases, and 14 bases had no gene match. This CDR3 contains 16 residues.

This sequence joins TRBV19 and TRBJ1-1; tentative D call: TRBD1 (5 bases). Per the germline V gene, CDR1 is LNHDA and CDR2 is SQIVND (reference sequence). This CDR3 comprises 17 residues. V was shortened by 1 base and J by 4 bases, with 19 bases between the two germline ends. This CDR3 is CASSIVAGRGRRTEAFF. The CDR3 bases are TGTGCCAGTAGTATAGTGGCCGGGAGGGGCAGACGCACTGAAGCTTTCTTT.

The chain recombines TRBV29-1 with TRBJ2-1, with 12 bases identical to TRBD2. After removal of 4 bases from V and 7 bases from J, the junction contained 5 bases not matched to a gene. The V gene's germline CDR1 is SQVTM and CDR2 ANQGSEA. This CDR3 is built from 14 residues. Here the CDR3 reads CSVARLAGVNEQFF. As DNA, the CDR3 is TGCAGCGTTGCACGACTAGCGGGAGTTAATGAGCAGTTCTTC.

This clone was recorded once. The germline gene is not matched at one end of the junction; a read error may be the cause. In nucleotides, the CDR3 is TGTGCTAGTGCAGCGGGAGGGACCCGGGATATGCAGTATTTT. Translating it yields CASAAGGTRDMQYF. The rearrangement links TRBV12-5 to TRBJ2-3; 10 bases fit TRBD2. The CDR3 runs 14 residues. Germline V gene data show CDR1 as LGHNT and CDR2 as FRNRAP.

The chain links TRBV29-1 to TRBJ1-3; D is perhaps TRBD1 (5 bases). V was cut by 7 bases and J by 0 bases, with 13 bases left in between. Germline lookup yields CDR1 SQVTM and CDR2 ANQGSEA. This CDR3 is built from 14 residues. DNA of the CDR3: TGCAGCGCCGGACACAGCCTCTCTGGAAACACCATATATTTT. The encoded protein is CSAGHSLSGNTIYF.

This clone was seen just once. The rearrangement links TRBV28 to TRBJ2-3; D may be TRBD2 (5 bases). V dropped 8 bases and J dropped 1 base, with 16 bases sitting between them. CDR1 and CDR2 from the germline V gene are MDHEN and SYDVKM. The CDR3 contains 15 residues. CDR3 bases: TGTGCCAGCCAATCCCCGGGGTTGGGCACAGATACGCAGTATTTT. Protein sequence: CASQSPGLGTDTQYF.

The V gene is TRBV9, the J gene TRBJ2-2; D possibly corresponds to TRBD1 (6 bases). Trimming pared 3 bases from V and 0 bases from J, leaving 9 bases between. CDR1 is SGDLS, CDR2 YYNGEE, per germline. This CDR3 comprises 15 residues. CDR3 loop: CASSAQGSNTGELFF. CDR3 in DNA: TGTGCCAGCAGCGCACAGGGTTCGAACACCGGGGAGCTGTTTTTT.

The V and J genes are TRBV4-3 and TRBJ2-3; 9 bases agree with TRBD2. Germline V lookup: CDR1 LGHNA, CDR2 YSLEER. V shed 3 bases and J 5 bases; nucleotides not matched to a gene: 9. The CDR3 is 16 residues long. CDR3 protein: CASSQALAGVEDTQYF. Written as DNA, the CDR3 is TGCGCCAGCAGCCAGGCTTTAGCGGGAGTTGAAGATACGCAGTATTTT.

As DNA, the CDR3 is TGTGCCAGCAGCCTCGGACAGGGAATTGAAGCTTTCTTT. Its protein product is CASSLGQGIEAFF. The chain couples TRBV7-9 to TRBJ1-1, with 8 bases that match TRBD1. Germline CDR1 is SEHNR and CDR2 is FQNEAQ (reference sequence). CDR3 length equals 13 residues. The trim removed 5 bases at V and 7 bases at J, leaving 6 bases unmatched.

The gene calls are TRBV5-5 and TRBJ2-2; a possible D gene is TRBD1 (6 bases). Germline loops: CDR1 SGHKS, CDR2 YYEKEE (reference sequence). V was shortened by 2 bases and J by 0 bases, with 8 bases between the two germline ends. The CDR3 has 15 amino acids. CDR3 nucleotides: TGTGCCAGCAGCTTAGGGACACCGAACACCGGGGAGCTGTTTTTT. Protein sequence: CASSLGTPNTGELFF. Complete variable domain (other parts from reference TRBV5-5 and TRBJ2-2): DAGVTQSPTHLIKTRGQQVTLRCSPISGHKSVSWYQQVLGQGPQFIFQYYEKEERGRGNFPDRFSARQFPNYSSELNVNALLLGDSALYLCASSLGTPNTGELFFGEGSRLTVL.

The gene calls are TRBV11-2 and TRBJ1-3, with 8 bases aligning to TRBD1. The junction had 12 bases not matched to a gene; V was cut back by 3 bases and J by 2 bases. CDR3 length equals 18 residues. Germline V lookup: CDR1 SGHAT, CDR2 FQNNGV. CDR3 in DNA: TGTGCCAGCAGCTTTGAGGCAAGACAGGGGATAACTGGAAACACCATATATTTT. Its protein is CASSFEARQGITGNTIYF.

This clone has just one count. The chain combines TRBV14 with TRBJ2-5; D is perhaps TRBD2 (5 bases). Deletions cut 1 base from V and 5 bases from J, with 14 bases between. The CDR3 loop spans 15 amino acids. Germline V gives CDR1 SGHDN, CDR2 FVKESK. As DNA, the CDR3 is TGTGCCAGCAGCCAAGGTCTAAAGCGGTGGGAGACCCAGTACTTC. Amino acids: CASSQGLKRWETQYF.

The rearrangement uses TRBV30 and TRBJ2-3; the D gene is possibly TRBD1 (6 bases). Looked up from germline, CDR1 is GTSNPN and CDR2 is SVGIG (reference sequence). Trimming stripped 5 bases from V and 1 base from J, with 7 bases between. The CDR3 length is 12 residues. CDR3 in amino acids: CAWAGGTDTQYF. CDR3 nucleotide sequence: TGTGCCTGGGCAGGGGGCACAGATACGCAGTATTTT.

The rearrangement joins TRBV5-1 to TRBJ1-4, with D possibly TRBD1 on 5 matching bases. Germline V lookup: CDR1 SGHRS, CDR2 YFSETQ. The germline V and J ends were trimmed by 4 bases and 3 bases, with 16 bases remaining between them. The CDR3 runs 16 residues. CDR3 residues: CASSPGAGIANEKLFF. The CDR3 DNA sequence: TGCGCCAGCAGCCCGGGAGCAGGGATAGCTAATGAAAAACTGTTTTTT.

The chain carries TRBV5-1 and TRBJ2-5, with a weak D call TRBD2 (5 bases). From germline, CDR1 is SGHRS and CDR2 YFSETQ. The CDR3 has 12 amino acids. Trimming cost V 2 bases and J 3 bases, with 5 bases left between them. Here the CDR3 DNA reads TGCGCCAGCAGCTTCGGGGAAGAGACCCAGTACTTC. It yields the protein CASSFGEETQYF.